This T cell receptor beta chain comes out of a study of T cells after yellow fever vaccination. Germline V gives CDR1 MNHEY, CDR2 SVGAGI. V gave up 2 bases and J gave up 0 bases, with 7 bases separating them. The CDR3 totals 14 residues. The authors made TCR cDNA by 5'RACE template switching, adding a universal primer site and UMIs. TCRdb re-analysed the 5' RACE reads in MiXCR, keeping a single row per CDR3 protein. The sample lists some 560,000 distinct CDR3 sequences; 15% to 20% were seen once. This clonotype was observed a few times. This sequence originates from a man aged 25-45 years who received the YFV17D yellow fever vaccine. This specimen consisted of PBMCs, obtained 15 days after the yellow fever booster vaccination. The chain has TRBV6-5 and TRBJ1-1, with D unclear. DNA of the CDR3: TGTGCCAGCAGTTACATCTCAATGAACACTGAAGCTTTCTTT. Protein product: CASSYISMNTEAFF.